This T cell receptor (beta chain) was found in a study of T cell repertoires in cytomegalovirus infection. On the study more broadly: Indicated by public TCR beta signatures were CMV infection and matching HLA type.

General study results and limits: In two of eight donors, the top clonotype was HLA-C-restricted CMV-specific.

Germline lookup yields CDR1 GTSNPN and CDR2 SVGIG (reference sequence). Unmatched junction bases numbered 14, after V lost 5 bases and J lost 5 bases. The CDR3 is 15 amino acids. This clonotype was seen more than once but under ten times. Its antigen remains unknown. TCRdb recomputed calls from the reads with MiXCR, one row per CDR3 protein. The sample includes a few hundred thousand distinct CDR3 sequences, approximately 25% of them seen just once. Material: cultured PBMCs, obtained from culture after CMV antigen stimulation. The chain uses TRBV30 and TRBJ1-1, with 7 positions matching TRBD1. The origin of this receptor is a human donor in good health (CMV status not recorded). Some clones in this sample may be carry-over from other donors' samples. The CDR3 spells CAWGRKALQGTEAFF. CDR3 coding DNA: TGTGCCTGGGGACGGAAGGCCTTACAGGGGACTGAAGCTTTCTTT.